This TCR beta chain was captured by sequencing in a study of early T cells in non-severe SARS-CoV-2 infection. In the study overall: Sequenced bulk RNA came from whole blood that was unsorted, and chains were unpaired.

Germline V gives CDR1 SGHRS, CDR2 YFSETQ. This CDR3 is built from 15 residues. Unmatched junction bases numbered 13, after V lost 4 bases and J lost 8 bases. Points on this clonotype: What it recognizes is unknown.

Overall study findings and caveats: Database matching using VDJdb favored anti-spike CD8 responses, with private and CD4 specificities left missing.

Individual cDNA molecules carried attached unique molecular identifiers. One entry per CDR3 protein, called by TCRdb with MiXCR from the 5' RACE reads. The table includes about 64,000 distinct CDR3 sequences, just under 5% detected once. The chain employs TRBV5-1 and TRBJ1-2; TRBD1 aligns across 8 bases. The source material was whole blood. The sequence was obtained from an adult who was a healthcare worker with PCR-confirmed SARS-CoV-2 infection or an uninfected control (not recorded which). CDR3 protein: CASSRDTGTGGGYTF. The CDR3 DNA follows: TGCGCCAGCAGCCGAGATACCGGGACAGGCGGGGGCTACACCTTC.